This T cell receptor (beta chain) was profiled in a study of T cells in Graves' hyperthyroidism and ophthalmopathy. Study-level information: The blood sample was taken at first diagnosis, before treatment began. Points from the study as a whole: Ophthalmopathy was separated from stable hyperthyroidism by a 13 V-J model.

RNA transcripts provided the source from which TCR beta CDR3 regions were amplified. First-round RT-PCR targeting the TCR CDR3 was performed with the HTBI primer set. TCRdb re-called the multiplex PCR reads with MiXCR, one entry per CDR3 protein. The sample yields a few hundred thousand distinct CDR3 sequences, around 14% seen once. Worth noting for this clonotype: Its antigen remains unknown.

The V and J ends lost 6 bases and 5 bases respectively, with 17 bases between them. The CDR3 spans 16 residues. CDR1 is MNHNS and CDR2 is SASEGT in the germline V gene. Researchers defined stable Graves' hyperthyroidism as no ophthalmopathy progression within 18 months. This TCR derives from a woman between 18 and 30 years old with Graves' hyperthyroidism. The rearrangement joins TRBV6-1 to TRBJ1-6, with D perhaps matching TRBD1 (6 bases). The sample taken for sequencing was blood. CDR3 protein: CASRVGSGAHNSPLHF. CDR3 bases: TGTGCCAGCAGAGTGGGCTCAGGGGCCCATAATTCACCCCTCCACTTT.